This T cell receptor (beta chain) is from a study of shared clonotypes between healthy human individuals. At the level of the study: Serving as donors were two women and a few men, whose ages spanned 18 to 49.

Of note for this clone: Its target is not known.

The repertoire was sequenced with immunoSEQ multiplex PCR; TCRdb's copy has only in-frame clones and lacks some. This table has about 1 million clones, about 76% appearing once. The CDR3 contains 16 residues. Germline V CDR1 and CDR2: SGHVS, FNYEAQ. V lost 3 bases to trimming and J lost 4 bases, with 13 bases between them. Findings of the study overall: Despite large depth, sorted-subset datasets appeared incompletely sequenced. Generally, naive subsets (rather than memory subsets) showed larger estimated richness.

The sequence was obtained from a man younger than 30 in good health. Material: memory CD4+ T cells sorted from blood. As to subset: CD45RA-negative fraction. The V gene is TRBV7-6, the J gene TRBJ2-6; weak D call: TRBD1 (6 bases). The CDR3 nucleotides are TGTGCCAGCAGCTTCAACACAGGGAACGGGGCCAACGTCCTGACTTTC. This sequence encodes CASSFNTGNGANVLTF.